This entry concerns a single T cell receptor (beta chain). Its antigen remains unidentified. This sample stems from a study of shared clonotypes between healthy human individuals. Points from the study as a whole: In contrast to clonotypes shared by all four donors, non-shared clonotypes had lower generation probabilities.

Sequenced by immunoSEQ multiplex PCR; TCRdb stores in-frame clones only, minus some. The sample carries roughly 650,000 clones, 90% to 97% recorded once. Trimming shortened V by 3 bases and J by 5 bases, and 13 bases separated the two germline ends. Germline V gene sequence: CDR1 SQVTM, CDR2 ANQGSEA. The CDR3 consists of 14 residues. It was CD45RO-negative cells, positively selected for CCR7, that made up naive CD8 cells, with terminally differentiated effector memory CD45RA+ cells excluded. The J gene is TRBJ2-2, the V gene TRBV29-1; D is tentatively TRBD1 or TRBD2 (7 bases each). The sequence came from a woman aged 25 to 45 in good health. Sequenced: naive CD8+ T cells sorted from blood. In nucleotides, the CDR3 is TGCAGCGTTGAGAATCAGGGGGGGACCGGGGAGCTGTTTTTT. It yields the protein CSVENQGGTGELFF.